These 14 T cell receptor beta chains came from one sample sequenced in a study of T cells in Graves' hyperthyroidism and ophthalmopathy. RNA transcripts yielded amplified TCR beta CDR3 regions. The TCR CDR3 first-round RT-PCR relied on the HTBI primer set. TCRdb fed the multiplex PCR reads into MiXCR, producing one record per CDR3 protein. The sample lists nearly 250,000 distinct CDR3 sequences, 16% seen once, with around 28% in the top ten. The sample comprised blood. The receptors were sampled from a woman between 18 and 29 years old with Graves' ophthalmopathy.

The table lists this clonotype with many counts. The J gene is TRBJ2-1, the V gene TRBV27; 8 bases are shared with TRBD1. V lost 2 bases to trimming and J lost 4 bases; unmatched junction nucleotides: 7. Germline CDR1 reads MNHEY; CDR2 reads SMNVEV (reference sequence). The CDR3 spans 16 residues. CDR3 bases: TGTGCCAGCAGTTTACAGGGGGCCAAGCTTTACAATGAGCAGTTCTTC. It is translated as CASSLQGAKLYNEQFF.

To note about this clonotype: This may come from a read error, since a much larger clone is one base off. This sequence joins TRBV24-1 and TRBJ2-1, with D unclear. Germline V lookup: CDR1 KGHDR, CDR2 SFDVKD. CDR3 length equals 11 residues. CDR3 bases: TGTACCACCAGTTATTTGGATGAGCAGTTCTTC. It encodes CTTSYLDEQFF.

This clonotype was counted ten times or more. This sequence joins TRBV7-2 and TRBJ1-2; D gene ambiguous. Trimming shortened V by 0 bases and J by 2 bases, and 13 bases separated the two germline ends. From germline, CDR1 is SGHTA and CDR2 FQGNSA. The CDR3 has 16 residues. The CDR3 region has the DNA TGTGCCAGCAGCTTAGCGGTTGGTGTGAGCAACTATGGCTACACCTTC. Protein product: CASSLAVGVSNYGYTF.

This clonotype was seen many times. The chain links TRBV7-2 to TRBJ1-1, with TRBD1 matching over 10 bases. J gave up 1 base and V 1 base, and 3 bases lay outside the gene matches. CDR1 and CDR2 from the germline V gene are SGHTA and FQGNSA. This CDR3 region has 16 residues. The CDR3 nucleotides read TGTGCCAGCAGCTTAGGACAGGGGGCGGAGAACACTGAAGCTTTCTTT. Translated: CASSLGQGAENTEAFF.

The V call is TRBV7-9, the J call TRBJ1-6; D is perhaps TRBD1 (6 bases). V gave up 1 base and J gave up 9 bases, with 10 bases separating them. Germline V gene data show CDR1 as SEHNR and CDR2 as FQNEAQ (reference sequence). The CDR3 totals 14 residues. The CDR3 sequence: CASSLGRGGSPLHF. Written as DNA, the CDR3 is TGTGCCAGCAGCTTAGGCAGGGGTGGTTCACCCCTCCACTTT.

This clonotype was recorded at least ten times. V gene TRBV20-1 combines with J gene TRBJ2-5, with D uncertain. The CDR3 is made up of 13 amino acids. Germline CDR1 and CDR2: DFQATT and SNEGSKA (reference sequence). V lost 1 base and J 5 bases, leaving 11 bases between the germline ends. The CDR3 nucleotides are TGCAGTGCTAGAGGCACTCACCGGGAGACCCAGTACTTC. Encoded protein: CSARGTHRETQYF.

This clonotype was detected ten times or more. The gene calls are TRBV6-1 and TRBJ2-7; D is perhaps TRBD1 (5 bases). The CDR3 covers 13 residues. Trimming removed 4 bases at V and 4 bases at J, with 11 bases between. Germline lookup yields CDR1 MNHNS and CDR2 SASEGT. Here the CDR3 reads CASSARQLYEQYF. The CDR3 coding sequence is TGTGCCAGCAGTGCTAGACAGTTATACGAGCAGTACTTC.

This clonotype was found once. V usage is TRBV20-1 and J usage is TRBJ2-7; TRBD2 matches 7 bases. With V trimmed by 3 bases and J by 0 bases, 8 bases remained unmatched. The germline V gene encodes CDR1 DFQATT and CDR2 SNEGSKA (reference sequence). The CDR3 has 15 residues. The CDR3 bases are TGCAGTGCTAGTTCGGCTAGCGGAAGCTCCTACGAGCAGTACTTC. This encodes CSASSASGSSYEQYF.

At least ten counts were recorded for this clonotype. This sequence joins TRBV10-2 and TRBJ1-5, with D unresolved. The V end lost 4 bases, the J end lost 6 bases, and 19 bases lay between the germline ends. The CDR3 has 16 amino acids. Germline lookup yields CDR1 WSHSY and CDR2 SAAADI. The CDR3 coding sequence is TGCGCCAGCAGTGTTCTCGTAGGGTTACGAGTTCAGCCCCAGCATTTT. Amino acids: CASSVLVGLRVQPQHF.

This clonotype occurred many times. The chain is built from TRBV27 and TRBJ1-2; no reliable D call. The CDR3 is made up of 13 amino acids. V lost 2 bases, J lost 3 bases, and 7 bases lay in between. CDR1 MNHEY and CDR2 SMNVEV come from the germline V gene (reference sequence). The CDR3: CASSLNGDYGYTF. The DNA of the CDR3 is TGTGCCAGCAGTTTAAACGGGGACTATGGCTACACCTTC.

This clonotype was seen ten or more times. V gene TRBV24-1 combines with J gene TRBJ2-3; D may be TRBD1 (6 bases). The CDR3 contains 15 residues. Germline-derived CDR1 and CDR2 are KGHDR and SFDVKD. Trimming removed 3 bases at V and 0 bases at J, with 9 bases between. The CDR3 sequence is CATSDHRESTDTQYF. CDR3 in DNA: TGTGCCACCAGTGATCACAGGGAGAGCACAGATACGCAGTATTTT.

This clonotype came up many times. CDR3 region: CASTRQGGSYEQYF. CDR3 DNA sequence: TGTGCCAGCACACGACAGGGGGGATCCTACGAGCAGTACTTC. The chain carries TRBV28 and TRBJ2-7; 9 bases are shared with TRBD1. The CDR3 is made up of 14 amino acids. From germline, CDR1 is MDHEN and CDR2 SYDVKM. J gave up 1 base and V 7 bases, and 5 bases lay outside the gene matches.

This clonotype has ten or more counts. This chain links TRBV7-9 with TRBJ2-1; D might be TRBD2 (5 bases). Trimming removed 8 bases from V and 4 bases from J, with 18 bases in between. Germline assignment: CDR1 SEHNR and CDR2 FQNEAQ (reference sequence). The CDR3 sequence is 15 residues long. CDR3 DNA sequence: TGTGCCAGCCGACCCGGTGAGCCGGGGTACAATGAGCAGTTCTTC. Residues: CASRPGEPGYNEQFF.

There are many counts of this clonotype. The V gene is TRBV10-3, the J gene TRBJ2-6, with 9 bases matching TRBD1. Germline loops: CDR1 ENHRY, CDR2 SYGVKD. The CDR3 totals 19 residues. V trimming: 6 bases; J trimming: 1 base; junction bases outside the gene matches: 13. This chain's CDR3 is CAIRPWTGEGGSGANVLTF. CDR3 coding DNA: TGTGCCATCAGGCCCTGGACAGGGGAAGGGGGTTCTGGGGCCAACGTCCTGACTTTC.